Below are 12 T cell receptor beta chains sequenced from a single sample in a study of blood T cells in healthy people across ages. A J-beta primer mix and a sample-barcoded 5' primer were used in a second PCR of about 7 to 12 cycles. TCRdb re-called the 5' RACE reads through MiXCR, storing one row per CDR3 protein. The table includes around 1,000,000 distinct CDR3 sequences, under 30% detected once. The same sample was also used in a study of T cells of mothers and their children.

Material: blood. These receptors were collected from a girl aged 2-10 years in good health.

The chain recombines TRBV14 with TRBJ2-5; D ambiguous. CDR3 length equals 15 residues. From germline, CDR1 is SGHDN and CDR2 FVKESK. V was trimmed by 1 base and J by 1 base, leaving 10 bases between them. The CDR3 coding sequence is TGTGCCAGCAGCCAAGTCGGGTGGTTCCAAGAGACCCAGTACTTC. Its translation: CASSQVGWFQETQYF.

The J gene is TRBJ2-5, the V gene TRBV7-2; D remains ambiguous. The CDR3 consists of 14 residues. Looked up from germline, CDR1 is SGHTA and CDR2 is FQGNSA. V was clipped by 6 bases and J by 5 bases, with 16 bases between them. The DNA of the CDR3 is TGTGCCAGCAGTCAATTAGACGTAGGCGAGACCCAGTACTTC. Translating gives CASSQLDVGETQYF. Drawing the rest from reference TRBV7-2 and TRBJ2-5, the complete variable domain is GAGVSQSPSNKVTEKGKDVELRCDPISGHTALYWYRQSLGQGLEFLIYFQGNSAPDKSGLPSDRFSAERTGGSVSTLTIQRTQQEDSAVYLCASSQLDVGETQYFGPGTRLLVL.

This clonotype has more than one count but fewer than ten. The V call is TRBV7-2, the J call TRBJ2-3; 12 bases match TRBD2. With 5 bases clipped from V and 3 bases from J, the junction kept 3 bases outside the gene matches. Germline-derived CDR1 and CDR2 are SGHTA and FQGNSA. The CDR3 loop spans 15 amino acids. The CDR3 here is CASSQGLAGTDTQYF. CDR3 bases: TGTGCCAGCAGCCAAGGACTAGCGGGGACAGATACGCAGTATTTT.

This clonotype has just a few counts. This chain links TRBV7-9 with TRBJ2-4; D is possibly TRBD2 (6 bases). There are 14 residues in the CDR3. CDR1 and CDR2 (germline): SEHNR, FQNEAQ (reference sequence). V dropped 8 bases and J dropped 8 bases, with 19 bases sitting between them. CDR3 coding DNA: TGTGCCAGCTTAGGGACTCCCTTTGGGGACATTCAGTACTTC. It translates to CASLGTPFGDIQYF.

The V and J genes are TRBV3-1 and TRBJ2-1; no reliable D call. Trimming removed 0 bases from V and 8 bases from J, with 8 bases in between. Germline CDR1 and CDR2: LGHDT and YNNKEL (reference sequence). This CDR3 region has 13 residues. The CDR3 DNA is TGTGCCAGCAGCCAAGATTTGGTAGATGAGCAGTTCTTC. Residues: CASSQDLVDEQFF.

This clonotype was counted a few times. The chain recombines TRBV12-3 or TRBV12-4 with TRBJ2-2; TRBD1 matches at 7 bases. The CDR3 contains 15 residues. V gave up 5 bases and J gave up 7 bases; unmatched junction bases: 10. CDR3 protein: CASSGDRTRGGELFF. For the CDR3, the DNA is TGTGCCAGCAGTGGGGACAGAACCAGGGGCGGGGAGCTGTTTTTT.

The chain couples TRBV29-1 to TRBJ2-5; D possibly uses TRBD1 or TRBD2 (5 bases each). Matching the DNA end better, TRBJ2-7 makes the J call doubtful. Looked up from germline, CDR1 is SQVTM and CDR2 is ANQGSEA. The CDR3 length is 15 residues. The CDR3 nucleotides are TGCAGCGTTCACACCGGGGACCGCTCCTCCTACGAGCAGTACTTC. Protein: CSVHTGDRSSYEQYF.

This clonotype has only a few counts. This chain joins TRBV28 and TRBJ2-1; the match to TRBD2 covers 10 bases. CDR3 length: 14 residues. After removal of 6 bases from V and 3 bases from J, the junction contained 2 bases not matched to a gene. From germline, CDR1 is MDHEN and CDR2 SYDVKM. CDR3 region: CASRPSGGYNEQFF. DNA of the CDR3: TGTGCCAGCAGACCTAGCGGGGGCTACAATGAGCAGTTCTTC.

The J gene is TRBJ2-4, the V gene TRBV20-1; 11 bases match TRBD2. The V and J ends lost 0 bases and 5 bases, in that order; junction bases with no gene match: 3. In germline, CDR1 is DFQATT, CDR2 SNEGSKA (reference sequence). The CDR3 length is 15 residues. Here the CDR3 reads CSARDLAGGQNIQYF. The CDR3 DNA reads as TGCAGTGCTAGAGATCTAGCGGGAGGCCAAAACATTCAGTACTTC.

The table lists this clonotype with a few counts. CDR3 residues: CASSKGTGTYEQYF. CDR3 DNA: TGTGCCAGCAGTAAAGGGACGGGAACCTACGAGCAGTACTTC. This sequence joins TRBV27 and TRBJ2-7; D tentatively reads TRBD1 or TRBD2 (5 bases each). Between the trimmed V and J ends, which lost 5 bases and 2 bases, there was a span of 13 bases. Germline loops: CDR1 MNHEY, CDR2 SMNVEV (reference sequence). The CDR3 sequence is 14 residues long.

The V gene is TRBV6-1, the J gene TRBJ2-1; weak D call: TRBD1 (5 bases). The ends were cut back, 7 bases at V and 0 bases at J, with 13 bases in the middle. From germline, CDR1 is MNHNS and CDR2 SASEGT. The CDR3 extends over 15 amino acids. CDR3 sequence: CASTLDRLSYNEQFF. The CDR3 nucleotides read TGTGCCAGCACCTTAGACAGACTCTCCTACAATGAGCAGTTCTTC.

This clonotype has just a few counts. Given the absence of the conserved phenylalanine or tryptophan at the CDR3 end, a read error is likely. The V gene is TRBV9, the J gene TRBJ2-1, with TRBD2 matching 12 bases. This CDR3 comprises 16 residues. V was clipped by 3 bases and J by 5 bases; unmatched bases: 6. The germline CDR1 and CDR2 sequences are SGDLS and YYNGEE. CDR3 nucleotide sequence: TGTGCCAGCAGCGACAGACTAGCGGGGGCCGACAATGAGCAGTTCCTC. Protein product: CASSDRLAGADNEQFL.